Following are 23 T cell receptor beta chains from one sample sequenced in a study of blood T cell repertoires in COVID-19. The data were produced by immunoSEQ multiplex PCR, yet TCRdb's version contains in-frame clones alone and is incomplete. Here the sample spans about 240,000 clones, roughly 80% being singletons. Sequencing was done on a sample of peripheral blood. All receptors come from an elderly woman with COVID-19, enrolled during active disease.

This clone appeared once. V is TRBV5-5 and J is TRBJ1-1; D perhaps matches TRBD1 (6 bases). V lost 4 bases, J lost 0 bases, and 13 bases lay in between. Germline V gene lookup returns CDR1 SGHKS and CDR2 YYEKEE (reference sequence). This CDR3 has 15 amino acids. The CDR3 reads CASSAPGTLNTEAFF. The CDR3 bases are TGTGCCAGCAGCGCACCCGGGACATTGAACACTGAAGCTTTCTTT.

This clone was recorded a few times. This chain uses TRBV27 with TRBJ2-7, with 9 bases aligning to TRBD1. Germline CDR1 is MNHEY and CDR2 is SMNVEV (reference sequence). Germline trimming cut 2 bases from V and 0 bases from J; bases unmatched to any gene: 5. This CDR3 spans 16 amino acids. In nucleotides, the CDR3 is TGTGCCAGCAGTTTAAGGGGGACAGGGATCTCCTACGAGCAGTACTTC. Protein product: CASSLRGTGISYEQYF.

The chain's CDR3 is CASSDRQGVNTEAFF. Written as DNA, the CDR3 is TGTGCCAGCAGCGACCGCCAGGGGGTTAACACTGAAGCTTTCTTT. This chain uses TRBV9 with TRBJ1-1; 7 positions agree with TRBD1. CDR3 length equals 15 residues. The trim removed 3 bases at V and 2 bases at J, leaving 7 bases unmatched. Germline loops: CDR1 SGDLS, CDR2 YYNGEE.

With regard to this clone: One end of the junction is discordant with germline, which a read error may explain. V gene TRBV28 combines with J gene TRBJ1-5; D perhaps matches TRBD1 (5 bases). CDR1 MDHEN and CDR2 SYDVKM come from the germline V gene. CDR3 length: 17 amino acids. The chain's CDR3 is CASSLSSLQVRNQPQHF. CDR3 nucleotides: TGTGCCAGCAGCTTATCGTCTCTACAGGTTAGAAATCAGCCCCAGCATTTT.

The J gene is TRBJ1-2, the V gene TRBV2; possible D gene TRBD1, 6 bases. This CDR3 contains 18 residues. Germline assignment: CDR1 SNHLY and CDR2 FYNNEI. V was shortened by 5 bases and J by 8 bases, with 30 bases between the two germline ends. Written as DNA, the CDR3 is TGTGCCAGCAGTCGGTCTGGGTATCAGGGACAAGCAGAGGGAGGCTACACCTTC. It is translated as CASSRSGYQGQAEGGYTF.

V is TRBV5-1 and J is TRBJ1-2; D is unresolved. V shed 0 bases and J shed 6 bases, with 6 bases lying between them. Germline-derived CDR1 and CDR2 are SGHRS and YFSETQ. The CDR3 totals 12 residues. CDR3 protein: CASSLGENGYTF. The CDR3 DNA follows: TGCGCCAGCAGCTTGGGGGAGAATGGCTACACCTTC.

This chain uses TRBV24-1 with TRBJ2-1; 7 nucleotides match TRBD1. The CDR3 is made up of 16 amino acids. Germline CDR1 reads KGHDR; CDR2 reads SFDVKD. V shed 3 bases, J shed 4 bases, and the junction held 8 bases outside the gene matches. The CDR3 is CATSDLTGFLYNEQFF. CDR3 coding DNA: TGTGCCACCAGTGATCTGACAGGGTTTTTATACAATGAGCAGTTCTTC.

The genes are TRBV3-1 (or the pseudogene TRBV3-2) and TRBJ2-3, with 8 bases aligning to TRBD2. Germline V gives CDR1 LGHDT, CDR2 YNNKEL (reference sequence). The V segment lost 5 bases and the J segment 7 bases; nucleotides outside the gene matches: 8. The CDR3 is 14 residues long. DNA of the CDR3: TGTGCCAGCAGCTCCCCAAGCGGGGGAAATACGCAGTATTTT. Translation: CASSSPSGGNTQYF.

This clone turned up a few times. The J gene is TRBJ2-3, the V gene TRBV18, with TRBD1 identical over 7 bases. This CDR3 has 13 residues. The junction had 3 bases not matched to a gene; V was cut back by 6 bases and J by 3 bases. The germline V gene encodes CDR1 KGHSH and CDR2 LQKENI. The CDR3: CASSGQRTDTQYF. CDR3 sequence (DNA): TGTGCCAGCTCGGGACAGCGAACAGATACGCAGTATTTT.

CDR3 amino acids: CASSLASGSYNSPLHF. The DNA of the CDR3 is TGCGCCAGCAGCCTAGCTTCTGGCTCCTATAATTCACCCCTCCACTTT. The V gene is TRBV4-3, the J gene TRBJ1-6, with D unresolved. V was trimmed by 4 bases and J by 0 bases, leaving 10 bases between them. Germline V gene lookup returns CDR1 LGHNA and CDR2 YSLEER. The CDR3 contains 16 residues.

The chain combines TRBV3-1 (or the pseudogene TRBV3-2) with TRBJ2-7; 7 bases agree with TRBD2. The CDR3 sequence is 14 residues long. Germline CDR1 is LGHDT and CDR2 is YNNKEL (reference sequence). The V gene end was trimmed by 1 base and the J gene end by 6 bases; junction bases not matched to a gene: 6. CDR3 bases: TGTGCCAGCAGCCAAGGACTAGCACGAGCCGAGCAGTACTTC. It is translated as CASSQGLARAEQYF.

The genes are TRBV3-1 (or the pseudogene TRBV3-2) and TRBJ1-2; 10 bases are shared with TRBD1. In germline, CDR1 is LGHDT, CDR2 YNNKEL (reference sequence). The CDR3 consists of 13 residues. The ends lost 6 bases at V and 6 bases at J; junction bases unmatched: 4. CDR3 loop: CASRGQGSNGYTF. The CDR3 bases are TGTGCCAGCAGGGGACAGGGGTCGAATGGCTACACCTTC.

V is TRBV20-1 and J is TRBJ1-1, with D perhaps TRBD1 (5 bases). CDR1 is DFQATT and CDR2 is SNEGSKA in the germline V gene (reference sequence). The CDR3 has 11 residues. V lost 8 bases and J 4 bases, leaving 11 bases between the germline ends. CDR3 nucleotides: TGCAGTACTCAGGGAATCACTGAAGCTTTCTTT. The encoded protein is CSTQGITEAFF.

The chain links TRBV5-1 to TRBJ2-2; possible D gene TRBD1, 5 bases. CDR1 is SGHRS, CDR2 YFSETQ, per germline. Trimming left V 0 bases short and J 5 bases short, with 14 bases between. The CDR3 has 16 residues. The CDR3 loop reads CASSLADKGLTGELFF. CDR3 in DNA: TGCGCCAGCAGCTTGGCGGATAAGGGGCTGACCGGGGAGCTGTTTTTT.

The chain links TRBV5-4 to TRBJ2-2, with a possible D match to TRBD2 (6 bases). CDR1 SGHNT and CDR2 YYREEE come from the germline V gene (reference sequence). The germline V and J ends were trimmed by 0 bases and 6 bases, with 12 bases remaining between them. CDR3 length: 15 residues. CDR3 nucleotide sequence: TGTGCCAGCAGCTTGGAGAACGGGAGACCCGGGGAGCTGTTTTTT. This sequence encodes CASSLENGRPGELFF.

The genes are TRBV5-6 and TRBJ1-1, with TRBD1 as a possible D gene (5 bases). The germline V and J ends were trimmed by 7 bases and 0 bases, with 16 bases remaining between them. The germline V gene has CDR1 SGHDT and CDR2 YYEEEE. The CDR3 length is 15 residues. The CDR3 DNA reads as TGTGCCAGCCTGAAATTCGACAGCATGAACACTGAAGCTTTCTTT. This encodes CASLKFDSMNTEAFF.

This chain links TRBV2 with TRBJ2-5; a possible D gene is TRBD1 (6 bases). This CDR3 contains 14 residues. Trimming cost V 5 bases and J 3 bases, with 13 bases left between them. Germline CDR1 is SNHLY and CDR2 is FYNNEI. Written as DNA, the CDR3 is TGTGCCAGCAGTTACCTAGGGGGAGAAGAGACCCAGTACTTC. This codes for CASSYLGGEETQYF.

Of note for this clone: Other DNA sequences of this sample code for an identical CDR3. The chain joins TRBV2 to TRBJ1-2; 9 bases are shared with TRBD1. Germline V gene lookup returns CDR1 SNHLY and CDR2 FYNNEI. The CDR3 contains 14 residues. V lost 4 bases to trimming and J lost 0 bases; unmatched junction nucleotides: 0. This chain's CDR3 is CASSGQGANYGYTF. In nucleotides, the CDR3 is TGTGCCAGCAGTGGACAGGGGGCTAACTATGGCTACACCTTC.

V gene TRBV5-4 combines with J gene TRBJ2-1; D is unclear. Deletions cut 1 base from V and 4 bases from J, with 9 bases between. Germline V CDR1 and CDR2: SGHNT, YYREEE (reference sequence). The CDR3 totals 14 residues. CDR3 loop: CASSLTGRYNEQFF. Here the CDR3 DNA reads TGTGCCAGCAGCTTGACTGGCAGGTACAATGAGCAGTTCTTC.

This chain links TRBV3-1 (or the pseudogene TRBV3-2) with TRBJ2-5; 9 nucleotides agree with TRBD1. The CDR3 consists of 17 residues. J was trimmed by 3 bases and V by 4 bases; bases with no gene match: 12. From germline, CDR1 is LGHDT and CDR2 YNNKEL (reference sequence). Here the CDR3 reads CASSPLYSGTGKETQYF. The CDR3 region has the DNA TGTGCCAGCAGCCCATTATACTCCGGGACAGGGAAAGAGACCCAGTACTTC.

The CDR3 reads CATSDPGPRGTGELFF. The CDR3 DNA sequence: TGTGCCACCAGTGATCCGGGCCCCCGGGGCACCGGGGAGCTGTTTTTT. The V and J genes are TRBV24-1 and TRBJ2-2; a weak D match, TRBD2 (5 bases). The CDR3 runs to 16 residues. Germline V gene lookup returns CDR1 KGHDR and CDR2 SFDVKD. The V gene lost 3 bases and the J gene lost 4 bases, with 14 bases spanning the gap.

This clone was counted a single time. V is TRBV28 and J is TRBJ2-5; 7 nucleotides match TRBD2. CDR1 and CDR2 (germline): MDHEN, SYDVKM. CDR3 length equals 16 residues. With V trimmed by 4 bases and J by 7 bases, 15 bases remained unmatched. Written as DNA, the CDR3 is TGTGCCAGCAGTTCTCTAACCTCCGGGAGGAGGGGGACCCAGTACTTC. Its protein product is CASSSLTSGRRGTQYF. Full variable domain (outside the CDR3, taken from reference TRBV28 and TRBJ2-5): DVKVTQSSRYLVKRTGEKVFLECVQDMDHENMFWYRQDPGLGLRLIYFSYDVKMKEKGDIPEGYSVSREKKERFSLILESASTNQTSMYLCASSSLTSGRRGTQYFGPGTRLLVL.

J is TRBJ2-6 and V is TRBV15, with a weak D call TRBD1 (6 bases). Trimming left V 3 bases short and J 0 bases short, with 9 bases between. The CDR3 has 16 amino acids. Germline values: CDR1 LNHNV, CDR2 YYDKDF (reference sequence). The CDR3 loop reads CATSRGAVSGANVLTF. The DNA of the CDR3 is TGTGCCACCAGCAGGGGGGCCGTCTCTGGGGCCAACGTCCTGACTTTC.